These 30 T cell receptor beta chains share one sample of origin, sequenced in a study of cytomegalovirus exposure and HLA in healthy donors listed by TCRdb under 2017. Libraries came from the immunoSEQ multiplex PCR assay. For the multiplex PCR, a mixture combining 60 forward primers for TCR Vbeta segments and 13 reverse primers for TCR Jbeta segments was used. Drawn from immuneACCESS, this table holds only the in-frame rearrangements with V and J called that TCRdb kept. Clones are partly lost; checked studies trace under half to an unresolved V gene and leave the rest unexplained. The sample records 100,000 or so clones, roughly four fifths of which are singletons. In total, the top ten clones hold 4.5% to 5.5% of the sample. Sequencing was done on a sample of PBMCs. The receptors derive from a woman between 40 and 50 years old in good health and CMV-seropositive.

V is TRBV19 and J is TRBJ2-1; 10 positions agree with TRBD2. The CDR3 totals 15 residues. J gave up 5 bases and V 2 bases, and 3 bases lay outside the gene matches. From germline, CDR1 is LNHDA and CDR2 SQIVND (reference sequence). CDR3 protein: CASSIRLAGDNEQFF. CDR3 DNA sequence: TGTGCCAGTAGTATAAGGCTAGCGGGAGACAATGAGCAGTTCTTC.

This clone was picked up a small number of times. CDR3: CASSLHGTGSAFF. The CDR3 DNA follows: TGTGCCAGCAGCTTACACGGGACAGGGTCGGCTTTCTTT. The chain couples TRBV7-2 to TRBJ1-1; 9 nucleotides match TRBD1. V shed 2 bases, J shed 11 bases, and the junction held 6 bases outside the gene matches. CDR1 is SGHTA and CDR2 is FQGNSA in the germline V gene. The CDR3 sequence is 13 residues long.

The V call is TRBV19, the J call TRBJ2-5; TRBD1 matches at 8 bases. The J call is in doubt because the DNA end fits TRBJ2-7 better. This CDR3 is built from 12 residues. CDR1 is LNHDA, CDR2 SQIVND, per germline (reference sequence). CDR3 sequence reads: CASSWGQDEQYF. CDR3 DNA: TGTGCCAGTAGTTGGGGACAGGACGAGCAGTACTTC.

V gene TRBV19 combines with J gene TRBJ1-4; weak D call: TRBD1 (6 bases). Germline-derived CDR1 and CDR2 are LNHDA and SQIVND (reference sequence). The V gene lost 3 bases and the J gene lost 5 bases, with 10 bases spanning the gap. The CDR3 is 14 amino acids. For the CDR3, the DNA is TGTGCCAGTAGTATGTTGCAGGGGAATGAAAAACTGTTTTTT. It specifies CASSMLQGNEKLFF.

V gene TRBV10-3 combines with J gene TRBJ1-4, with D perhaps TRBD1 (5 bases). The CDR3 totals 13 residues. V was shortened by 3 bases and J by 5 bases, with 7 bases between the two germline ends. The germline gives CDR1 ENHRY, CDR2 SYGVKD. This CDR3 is CAISDGGNEKLFF. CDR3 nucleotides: TGTGCCATCAGTGATGGGGGGAATGAAAAACTGTTTTTT.

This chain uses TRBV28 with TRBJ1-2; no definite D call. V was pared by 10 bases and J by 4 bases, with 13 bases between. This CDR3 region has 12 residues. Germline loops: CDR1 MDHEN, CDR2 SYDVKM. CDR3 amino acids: CAIKHEAYGYTF. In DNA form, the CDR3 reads TGTGCCATCAAACATGAGGCCTATGGCTACACCTTC.

The CDR3 DNA follows: TGTGCCAGCAGCTTGTGGGGGGGTACAGATACGCAGTATTTT. It specifies CASSLWGGTDTQYF. The genes are TRBV5-6 and TRBJ2-3; 7 bases line up with TRBD2. After removal of 1 base from V and 3 bases from J, the junction contained 2 bases not matched to a gene. The CDR3 runs to 14 residues. CDR1 and CDR2 (germline): SGHDT, YYEEEE.

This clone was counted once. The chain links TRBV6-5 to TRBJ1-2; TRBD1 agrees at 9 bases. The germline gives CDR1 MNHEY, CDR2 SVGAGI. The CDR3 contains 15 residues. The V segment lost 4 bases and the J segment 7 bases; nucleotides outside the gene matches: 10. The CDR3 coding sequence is TGTGCCAGCAGTTCACTCCCGACAGGGGGATTTGGCTACACCTTC. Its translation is CASSSLPTGGFGYTF.

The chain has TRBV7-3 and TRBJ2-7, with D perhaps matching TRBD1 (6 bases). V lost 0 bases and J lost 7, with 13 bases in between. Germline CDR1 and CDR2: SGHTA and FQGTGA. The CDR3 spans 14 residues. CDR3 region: CASSLTVGAQEQYF. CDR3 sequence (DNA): TGTGCCAGCAGCTTAACCGTGGGGGCGCAAGAGCAGTACTTC.

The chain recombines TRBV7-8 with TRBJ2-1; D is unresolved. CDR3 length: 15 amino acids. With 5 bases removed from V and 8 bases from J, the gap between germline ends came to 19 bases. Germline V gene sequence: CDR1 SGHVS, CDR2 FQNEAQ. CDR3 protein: CASSLNAAVFDEQFF. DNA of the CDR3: TGTGCCAGCAGCCTGAATGCCGCGGTGTTCGATGAGCAGTTCTTC. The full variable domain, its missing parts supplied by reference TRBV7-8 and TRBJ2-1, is GAGVSQSPRYKVAKRGQDVALRCDPISGHVSLFWYQQALGQGPEFLTYFQNEAQLDKSGLPSDRFFAERPEGSVSTLKIQRTQQEDSAVYLCASSLNAAVFDEQFFGPGTRLTVL.

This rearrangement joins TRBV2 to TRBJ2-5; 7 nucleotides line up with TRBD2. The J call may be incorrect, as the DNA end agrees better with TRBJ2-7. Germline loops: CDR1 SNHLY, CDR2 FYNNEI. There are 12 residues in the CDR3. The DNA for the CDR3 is TGTGCCAGCAGGTGGGAGGGCTACGAGCAGTACTTC. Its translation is CASRWEGYEQYF.

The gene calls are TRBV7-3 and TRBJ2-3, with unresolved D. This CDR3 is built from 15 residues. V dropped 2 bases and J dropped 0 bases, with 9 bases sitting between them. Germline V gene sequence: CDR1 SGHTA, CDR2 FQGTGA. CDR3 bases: TGTGCCAGCAGCTTATTGGCGGCTAGCACAGATACGCAGTATTTT. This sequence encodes CASSLLAASTDTQYF.

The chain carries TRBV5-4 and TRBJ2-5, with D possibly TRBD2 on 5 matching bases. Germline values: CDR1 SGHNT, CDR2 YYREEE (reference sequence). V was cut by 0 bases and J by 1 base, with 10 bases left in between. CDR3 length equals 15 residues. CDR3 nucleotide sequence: TGTGCCAGCAGCTTGGCCGGGGTGTCCCAAGAGACCCAGTACTTC. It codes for CASSLAGVSQETQYF.

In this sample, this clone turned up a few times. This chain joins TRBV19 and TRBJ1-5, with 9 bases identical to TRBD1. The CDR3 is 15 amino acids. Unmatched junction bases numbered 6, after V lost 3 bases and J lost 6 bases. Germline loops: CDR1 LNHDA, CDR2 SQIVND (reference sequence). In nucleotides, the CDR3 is TGTGCCAGTAGTATTTCTGGGACAGGGCCTCAGCCCCAGCATTTT. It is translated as CASSISGTGPQPQHF.

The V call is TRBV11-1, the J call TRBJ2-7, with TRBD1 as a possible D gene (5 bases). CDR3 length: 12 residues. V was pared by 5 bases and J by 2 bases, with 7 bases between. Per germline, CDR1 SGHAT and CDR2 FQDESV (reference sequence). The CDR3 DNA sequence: TGTGCCAGCAGCCCCAGGGCCTACGAGCAGTACTTC. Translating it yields CASSPRAYEQYF. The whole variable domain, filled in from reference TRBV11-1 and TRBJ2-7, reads EAEVAQSPRYKITEKSQAVAFWCDPISGHATLYWYRQILGQGPELLVQFQDESVVDDSQLPKDRFSAERLKGVDSTLKIQPAELGDSAMYLCASSPRAYEQYFGPGTRLTVT.

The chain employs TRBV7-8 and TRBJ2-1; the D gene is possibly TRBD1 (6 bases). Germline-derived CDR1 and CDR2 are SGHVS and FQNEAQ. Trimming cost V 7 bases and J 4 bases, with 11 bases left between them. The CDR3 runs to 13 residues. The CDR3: CASTLDRYNEQFF. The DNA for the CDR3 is TGTGCCAGCACCCTGGACAGATACAATGAGCAGTTCTTC.

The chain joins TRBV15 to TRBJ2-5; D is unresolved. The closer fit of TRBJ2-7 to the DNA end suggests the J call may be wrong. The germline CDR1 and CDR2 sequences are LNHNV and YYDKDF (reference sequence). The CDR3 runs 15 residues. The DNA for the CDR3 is TGTGCCACCAGCAGCAGTCGGAACAGAATCTACGAGCAGTACTTC. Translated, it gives CATSSSRNRIYEQYF.

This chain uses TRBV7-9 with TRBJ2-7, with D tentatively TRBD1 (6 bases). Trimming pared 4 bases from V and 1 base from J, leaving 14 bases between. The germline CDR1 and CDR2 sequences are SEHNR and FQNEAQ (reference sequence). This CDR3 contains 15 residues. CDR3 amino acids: CASSSGTKDSYEQYF. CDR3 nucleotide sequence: TGTGCCAGCAGCTCCGGGACAAAAGATTCCTACGAGCAGTACTTC.

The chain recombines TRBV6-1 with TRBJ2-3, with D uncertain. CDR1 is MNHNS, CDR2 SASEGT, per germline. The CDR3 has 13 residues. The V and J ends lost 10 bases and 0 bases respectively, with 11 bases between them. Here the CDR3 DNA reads TGTGCCAATTCGGGTCTCAGCACAGATACGCAGTATTTT. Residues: CANSGLSTDTQYF.

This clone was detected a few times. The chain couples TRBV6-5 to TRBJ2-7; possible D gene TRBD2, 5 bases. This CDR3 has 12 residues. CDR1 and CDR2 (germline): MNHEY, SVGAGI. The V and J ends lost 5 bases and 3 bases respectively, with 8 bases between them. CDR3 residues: CASSPRGYEQYF. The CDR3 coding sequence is TGTGCCAGCAGTCCCCGGGGCTACGAGCAGTACTTC.

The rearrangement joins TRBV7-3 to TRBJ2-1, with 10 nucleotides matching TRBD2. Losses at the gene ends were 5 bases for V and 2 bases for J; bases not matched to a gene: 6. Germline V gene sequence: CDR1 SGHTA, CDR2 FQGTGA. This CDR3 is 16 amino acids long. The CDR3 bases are TGTGCCAGCAGCCCTAACAGCGGGAGGGCCTACAATGAGCAGTTCTTC. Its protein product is CASSPNSGRAYNEQFF. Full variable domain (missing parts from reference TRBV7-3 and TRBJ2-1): GAGVSQTPSNKVTEKGKYVELRCDPISGHTALYWYRQSLGQGPEFLIYFQGTGAADDSGLPNDRFFAVRPEGSVSTLKIQRTERGDSAVYLCASSPNSGRAYNEQFFGPGTRLTVL.

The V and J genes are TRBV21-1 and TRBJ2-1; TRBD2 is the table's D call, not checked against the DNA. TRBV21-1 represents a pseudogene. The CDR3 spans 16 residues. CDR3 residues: CASSRFSMQAAVEQFF. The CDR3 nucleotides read TGTGCCAGCAGCAGGTTCTCGATGCAAGCTGCGGTTGAGCAGTTCTTC.

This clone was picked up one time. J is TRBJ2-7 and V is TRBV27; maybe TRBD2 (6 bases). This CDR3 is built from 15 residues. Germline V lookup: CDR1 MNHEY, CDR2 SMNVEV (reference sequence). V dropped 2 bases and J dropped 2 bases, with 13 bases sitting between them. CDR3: CASSLGGLVPYEQYF. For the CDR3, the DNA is TGTGCCAGCAGTTTAGGGGGGTTGGTTCCCTACGAGCAGTACTTC.

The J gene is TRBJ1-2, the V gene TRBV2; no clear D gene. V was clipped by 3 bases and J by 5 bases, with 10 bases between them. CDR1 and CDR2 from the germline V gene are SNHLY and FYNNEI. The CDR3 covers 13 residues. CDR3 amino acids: CASSEVSQYGYTF. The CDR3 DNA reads TGTGCCAGCAGTGAGGTTTCACAGTATGGCTACACCTTC. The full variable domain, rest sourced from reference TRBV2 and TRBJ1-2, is EPEVTQTPSHQVTQMGQEVILRCVPISNHLYFYWYRQILGQKVEFLVSFYNNEISEKSEIFDDQFSVERPDGSNFTLKIRSTKLEDSAMYFCASSEVSQYGYTFGSGTRLTVV.

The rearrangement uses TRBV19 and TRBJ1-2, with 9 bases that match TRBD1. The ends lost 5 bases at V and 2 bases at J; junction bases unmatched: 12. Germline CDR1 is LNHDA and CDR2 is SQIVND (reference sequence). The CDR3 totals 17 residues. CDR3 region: CASSREGQGRTNYGYTF. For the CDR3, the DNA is TGTGCCAGTAGTCGGGAAGGACAGGGGAGGACAAACTATGGCTACACCTTC.

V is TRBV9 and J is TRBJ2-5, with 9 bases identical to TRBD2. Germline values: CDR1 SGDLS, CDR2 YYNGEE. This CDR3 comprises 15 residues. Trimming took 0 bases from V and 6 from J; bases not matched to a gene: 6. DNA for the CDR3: TGTGCCAGCAGCGTAGTTGCCAGCGGGAGGCAGACCCAGTACTTC. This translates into CASSVVASGRQTQYF.

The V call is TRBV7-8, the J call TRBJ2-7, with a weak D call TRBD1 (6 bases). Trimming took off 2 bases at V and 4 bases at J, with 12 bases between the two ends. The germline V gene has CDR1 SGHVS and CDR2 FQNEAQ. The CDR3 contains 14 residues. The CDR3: CASSLMGASYEQYF. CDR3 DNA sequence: TGTGCCAGCAGCTTAATGGGGGCCTCGTACGAGCAGTACTTC.

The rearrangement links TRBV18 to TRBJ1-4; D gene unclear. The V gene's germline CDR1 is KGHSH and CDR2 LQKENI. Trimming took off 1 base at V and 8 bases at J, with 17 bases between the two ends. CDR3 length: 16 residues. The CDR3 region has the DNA TGTGCCAGCTCACCACTGGGAGAGGTGTCTGGCGAAAAACTGTTTTTT. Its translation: CASSPLGEVSGEKLFF.

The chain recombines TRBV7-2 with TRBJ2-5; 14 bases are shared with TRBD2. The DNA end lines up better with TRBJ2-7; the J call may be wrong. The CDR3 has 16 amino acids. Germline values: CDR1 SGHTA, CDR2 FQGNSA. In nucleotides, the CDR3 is TGTGCCAGCAGCCAAGGGACTAGCGGGAGAACCTACGAGCAGTACTTC. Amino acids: CASSQGTSGRTYEQYF.

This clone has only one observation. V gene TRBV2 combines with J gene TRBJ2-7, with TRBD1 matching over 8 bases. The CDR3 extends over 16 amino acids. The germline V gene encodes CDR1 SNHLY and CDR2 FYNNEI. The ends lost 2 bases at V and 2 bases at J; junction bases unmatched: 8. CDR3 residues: CASSETRTGTPYEQYF. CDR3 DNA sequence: TGTGCCAGCAGTGAAACTAGGACAGGGACCCCCTACGAGCAGTACTTC.